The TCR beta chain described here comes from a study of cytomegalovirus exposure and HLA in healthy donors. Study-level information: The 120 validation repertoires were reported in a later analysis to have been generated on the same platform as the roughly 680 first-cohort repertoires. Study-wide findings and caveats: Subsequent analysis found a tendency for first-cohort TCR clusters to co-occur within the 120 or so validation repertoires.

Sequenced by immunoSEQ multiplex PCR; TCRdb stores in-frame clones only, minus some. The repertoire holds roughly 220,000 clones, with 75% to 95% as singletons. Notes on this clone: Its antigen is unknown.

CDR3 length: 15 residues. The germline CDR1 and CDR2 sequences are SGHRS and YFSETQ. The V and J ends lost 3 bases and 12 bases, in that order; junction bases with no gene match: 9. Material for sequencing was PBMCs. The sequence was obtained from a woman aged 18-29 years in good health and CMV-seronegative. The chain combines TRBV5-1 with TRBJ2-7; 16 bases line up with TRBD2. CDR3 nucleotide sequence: TGCGCCAGCAGCTCTTCGGGGACTAGCGGGAGGGCCGGGTACTTC. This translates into CASSSSGTSGRAGYF.